Given below is one T cell receptor (beta chain) in context. The data belong to a study of cytomegalovirus exposure and HLA in healthy donors. Produced via immunoSEQ multiplex PCR; TCRdb's table is partial and in-frame only. The data contain around 300,000 clones, 80% to 90% of them singletons. This CDR3 contains 14 residues. V was clipped by 3 bases and J by 6 bases; unmatched bases: 7. The germline CDR1 and CDR2 sequences are SQVTM and ANQGSEA. This sequence originates from a woman between 18 and 29 years old in good health and CMV-seronegative. The sequenced sample consisted of PBMCs. V and J are TRBV29-1 and TRBJ1-2, with TRBD1 identical over 10 bases. The DNA for the CDR3 is TGCAGCGTTGACGGACAGGGGGAATTTGATGGCTACACCTTC. Amino acid sequence: CSVDGQGEFDGYTF.